These 22 T cell receptor beta chains share one sample of origin, sequenced in a study of blood T cell repertoires in COVID-19. Using immunoSEQ multiplex PCR, the repertoire was profiled, and TCRdb retains in-frame clones only, with some absent. The data hold around 20,000 clones, with about 91% observed a single time. The sample taken for sequencing was PBMCs or T cells enriched from blood (not recorded which). The receptor source for this set is a woman aged 25 to 39 who had recovered from COVID-19.

The V and J genes are TRBV15 and TRBJ1-2; D remains ambiguous. This CDR3 is built from 14 residues. The V end lost 5 bases, the J end lost 6 bases, and 16 bases lay between the germline ends. Looked up from germline, CDR1 is LNHNV and CDR2 is YYDKDF (reference sequence). CDR3 DNA sequence: TGTGCCACCAGCGAGGAAAGGCGCGGCCATGGCTACACCTTC. Its protein is CATSEERRGHGYTF. The full variable domain, with the rest looked up from reference TRBV15 and TRBJ1-2, is DAMVIQNPRYQVTQFGKPVTLSCSQTLNHNVMYWYQQKSSQAPKLLFHYYDKDFNNEADTPDNFQSRRPNTSFCFLDIRSPGLGDTAMYLCATSEERRGHGYTFGSGTRLTVV.

The V call is TRBV24-1, the J call TRBJ2-1; D gene unclear. Germline V lookup: CDR1 KGHDR, CDR2 SFDVKD. The CDR3 sequence is 13 residues long. Deletions cut 3 bases from V and 7 bases from J, with 9 bases between. As DNA, the CDR3 is TGTGCCACCAGTGATCGGGTGACTAATGAGCAGTTCTTC. Its translation is CATSDRVTNEQFF.

The chain combines TRBV6-5 with TRBJ2-3; 7 bases are shared with TRBD2. V lost 4 bases and J lost 1; bases outside the gene matches: 5. Germline assignment: CDR1 MNHEY and CDR2 SVGAGI. CDR3 size: 15 residues. The CDR3 DNA follows: TGTGCCAGCAGTTCTCCCCGGGGGGGCACAGATACGCAGTATTTT. Amino acids: CASSSPRGGTDTQYF.

V gene TRBV6-1 combines with J gene TRBJ2-3; 11 bases align to TRBD2. The CDR3 runs to 15 residues. CDR1 and CDR2 (germline): MNHNS, SASEGT. V shed 3 bases and J 7 bases; nucleotides not matched to a gene: 6. The CDR3 region is CASSDMGLAAYTQYF. The CDR3 DNA reads as TGTGCCAGCAGTGACATGGGACTAGCGGCGTATACGCAGTATTTT.

The chain uses TRBV2 and TRBJ2-1; tentatively, D is TRBD1 (5 bases). The CDR3 is made up of 17 amino acids. Germline V gene sequence: CDR1 SNHLY, CDR2 FYNNEI. Trimming took 0 bases from V and 0 from J, leaving 12 bases between them. CDR3 in amino acids: CASSEAVGPSSYNEQFF. The CDR3 region has the DNA TGTGCCAGCAGTGAAGCGGTGGGGCCGAGCTCCTACAATGAGCAGTTCTTC.

This clone was counted between two and nine times. The chain links TRBV5-1 to TRBJ2-1, with 12 bases that match TRBD2. V was clipped by 4 bases and J by 5 bases; unmatched bases: 10. The germline V gene has CDR1 SGHRS and CDR2 YFSETQ. The CDR3 runs 17 residues. The CDR3 sequence: CASSPRLAGDPDNEQFF. DNA of the CDR3: TGCGCCAGCAGCCCGAGACTAGCGGGGGACCCTGACAATGAGCAGTTCTTC. The variable domain in full, with the rest retrieved from reference TRBV5-1 and TRBJ2-1, is KAGVTQTPRYLIKTRGQQVTLSCSPISGHRSVSWYQQTPGQGLQFLFEYFSETQRNKGNFPGRFSGRQFSNSRSEMNVSTLELGDSALYLCASSPRLAGDPDNEQFFGPGTRLTVL.

This chain joins TRBV3-1 (or the pseudogene TRBV3-2) and TRBJ1-2; 7 nucleotides agree with TRBD1. V trimming: 1 base; J trimming: 5 bases; junction bases outside the gene matches: 7. CDR3 size: 15 residues. Germline V lookup: CDR1 LGHDT, CDR2 YNNKEL (reference sequence). CDR3 protein: CASSQAPGTEYGYTF. CDR3 sequence (DNA): TGTGCCAGCAGCCAAGCTCCTGGGACAGAGTATGGCTACACCTTC.

V gene TRBV15 combines with J gene TRBJ2-3, with 10 bases that match TRBD1. CDR1 is LNHNV and CDR2 is YYDKDF in the germline V gene (reference sequence). V was pared by 3 bases and J by 3 bases, with 3 bases of the junction left unmatched. The CDR3 is made up of 15 amino acids. CDR3 protein: CATSSRQGATDTQYF. CDR3 bases: TGTGCCACCAGCAGTAGACAGGGGGCAACAGATACGCAGTATTTT.

This sequence joins TRBV19 and TRBJ2-7; the match to TRBD1 covers 9 bases. The CDR3 has 14 amino acids. V lost 7 bases to trimming and J lost 4 bases; unmatched junction nucleotides: 8. CDR1 and CDR2 (germline): LNHDA, SQIVND (reference sequence). The CDR3: CASITRDRDYEQYF. CDR3 in DNA: TGTGCCAGTATAACGAGGGACAGGGATTACGAGCAGTACTTC.

The chain couples TRBV10-3 to TRBJ2-4; 10 nucleotides line up with TRBD2. The V gene's germline CDR1 is ENHRY and CDR2 SYGVKD. V was pared by 4 bases and J by 7 bases, with 4 bases of the junction left unmatched. There are 14 residues in the CDR3. The CDR3 DNA reads as TGTGCCATCAGTGGAGCGGGGGGGCTGAACATTCAGTACTTC. Its translation is CAISGAGGLNIQYF.

This clone was counted a single time. The chain joins TRBV6-5 to TRBJ1-1; tentative D call: TRBD1 (5 bases). This CDR3 is 13 amino acids long. CDR1 and CDR2 (germline): MNHEY, SVGAGI. Trimming took 2 bases from V and 4 from J, leaving 8 bases between them. CDR3 nucleotides: TGTGCCAGCAGTTACGTGGGGCGCACTGAAGCTTTCTTT. This encodes CASSYVGRTEAFF.

In DNA, the CDR3 is TGTGCCAGCAGCGGGGGACAGGGGAATGAAAAACTGTTTTTT. The encoded protein is CASSGGQGNEKLFF. The chain has TRBV11-2 and TRBJ1-4, with TRBD1 matching over 10 bases. The CDR3 is 14 residues long. CDR1 is SGHAT, CDR2 FQNNGV, per germline. V was pared by 5 bases and J by 5 bases, with 2 bases of the junction left unmatched. The full variable domain, its missing parts supplied by reference TRBV11-2 and TRBJ1-4, is EAGVAQSPRYKIIEKRQSVAFWCNPISGHATLYWYQQILGQGPKLLIQFQNNGVVDDSQLPKDRFSAERLKGVDSTLKIQPAKLEDSAVYLCASSGGQGNEKLFFGSGTQLSVL.

The V and J genes are TRBV12-3 or TRBV12-4 and TRBJ1-5; no clear D. Trimming removed 2 bases from V and 6 bases from J, with 5 bases in between. This CDR3 spans 12 amino acids. CDR3 residues: CASSLTGQPQHF. CDR3 DNA sequence: TGTGCCAGCAGTTTAACGGGTCAGCCCCAGCATTTT.

This clone was detected only once. The gene calls are TRBV2 and TRBJ2-7; tentatively, D is TRBD2 (6 bases). Trimming took 6 bases from V and 4 from J, leaving 13 bases between them. From germline, CDR1 is SNHLY and CDR2 FYNNEI. This CDR3 contains 13 residues. Written as DNA, the CDR3 is TGTGCCAGCAGAACCCCCGGGGGATACGAGCAGTACTTC. Translated: CASRTPGGYEQYF.

This clone was detected only a few times. The rearrangement links TRBV4-1 to TRBJ2-7; 7 bases are a match to TRBD1. The CDR3 runs 16 residues. V lost 4 bases and J lost 0; bases outside the gene matches: 9. Looked up from germline, CDR1 is MGHRA and CDR2 is YSYEKL. This chain's CDR3 is CASSPYERDSSYEQYF. The CDR3 DNA reads as TGCGCCAGCAGCCCCTACGAGAGGGACAGCTCCTACGAGCAGTACTTC.

Only one count was recorded for this clone. The chain couples TRBV5-1 to TRBJ2-3; D is possibly TRBD2 (5 bases). CDR1 SGHRS and CDR2 YFSETQ come from the germline V gene. This CDR3 contains 14 residues. The V end lost 4 bases, the J end lost 0 bases, and 9 bases lay between the germline ends. In DNA form, the CDR3 reads TGCGCCAGCAGCCGGACTGCCAGCACAGATACGCAGTATTTT. It specifies CASSRTASTDTQYF.

The V call is TRBV24-1, the J call TRBJ2-1, with TRBD1 matching 7 bases. The trim removed 5 bases at V and 8 bases at J, leaving 5 bases unmatched. This CDR3 is built from 13 residues. Per the germline V gene, CDR1 is KGHDR and CDR2 is SFDVKD. The CDR3 nucleotides read TGTGCCACCAGTGGTGACAGGGTCCATGAGCAGTTCTTC. It specifies CATSGDRVHEQFF.

The chain couples TRBV18 to TRBJ2-1, with TRBD2 matching 8 bases. Germline V CDR1 and CDR2: KGHSH, LQKENI. Losses at the gene ends were 4 bases for V and 6 bases for J; bases not matched to a gene: 20. This CDR3 comprises 19 residues. As DNA, the CDR3 is TGTGCCAGCTCACTCCTGAGACAGGTAACCGGGACTAGTACCAATGAGCAGTTCTTC. Translation: CASSLLRQVTGTSTNEQFF.

This sequence joins TRBV10-2 and TRBJ2-2; D not certain. Trimming pared 6 bases from V and 1 base from J, leaving 15 bases between. This CDR3 contains 16 residues. Germline V lookup: CDR1 WSHSY, CDR2 SAAADI. The CDR3 here is CASRRTTVLNTGELFF. In DNA form, the CDR3 reads TGCGCCAGCAGGCGAACTACGGTCCTGAACACCGGGGAGCTGTTTTTT.

The chain recombines TRBV7-2 with TRBJ2-7, with 7 nucleotides matching TRBD2. Germline CDR1 and CDR2: SGHTA and FQGNSA. V dropped 2 bases and J dropped 4; count of bases not matched to a gene: 5. There are 14 residues in the CDR3. CDR3 protein: CASSLWAGEYEQYF. For the CDR3, the DNA is TGTGCCAGCAGCTTATGGGCGGGGGAGTACGAGCAGTACTTC.

The chain couples TRBV28 to TRBJ2-5, with a weak D call TRBD1 (5 bases). This CDR3 has 15 residues. Germline V CDR1 and CDR2: MDHEN, SYDVKM. V gave up 4 bases and J gave up 3 bases, with 15 bases separating them. The chain's CDR3 is CASSSPQGWEETQYF. CDR3 coding DNA: TGTGCCAGCAGTTCCCCCCAGGGATGGGAAGAGACCCAGTACTTC. Combining the CDR3 with reference TRBV28 and TRBJ2-5 gives the whole variable domain DVKVTQSSRYLVKRTGEKVFLECVQDMDHENMFWYRQDPGLGLRLIYFSYDVKMKEKGDIPEGYSVSREKKERFSLILESASTNQTSMYLCASSSPQGWEETQYFGPGTRLLVL.

The gene calls are TRBV23-1 and TRBJ2-5, with D possibly matching TRBD1 (5 bases). TRBV23-1 belongs to the ORF category, with a function that is uncertain. V lost 0 bases and J lost 7, with 12 bases in between. This CDR3 is 14 amino acids long. The CDR3 sequence is CASSQSPREGTQYF. DNA of the CDR3: TGCGCCAGCAGTCAATCCCCCAGGGAAGGGACCCAGTACTTC.